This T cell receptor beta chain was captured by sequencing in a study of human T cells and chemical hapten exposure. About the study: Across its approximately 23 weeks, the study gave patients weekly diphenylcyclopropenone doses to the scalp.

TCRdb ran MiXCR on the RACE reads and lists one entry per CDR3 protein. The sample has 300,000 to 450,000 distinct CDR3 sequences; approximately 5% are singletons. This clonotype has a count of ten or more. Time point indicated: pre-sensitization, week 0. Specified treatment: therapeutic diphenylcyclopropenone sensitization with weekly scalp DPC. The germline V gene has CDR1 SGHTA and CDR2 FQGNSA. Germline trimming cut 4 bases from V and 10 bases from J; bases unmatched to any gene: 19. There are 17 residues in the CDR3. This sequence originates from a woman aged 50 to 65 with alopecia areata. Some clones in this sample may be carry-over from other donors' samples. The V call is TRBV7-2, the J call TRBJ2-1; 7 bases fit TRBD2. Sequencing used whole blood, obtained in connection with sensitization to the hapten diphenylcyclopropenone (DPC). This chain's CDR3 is CASSSLSLAVSAGEQFF. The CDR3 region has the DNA TGTGCCAGCAGCTCCCTAAGTCTAGCGGTGAGTGCCGGAGAGCAGTTCTTC.